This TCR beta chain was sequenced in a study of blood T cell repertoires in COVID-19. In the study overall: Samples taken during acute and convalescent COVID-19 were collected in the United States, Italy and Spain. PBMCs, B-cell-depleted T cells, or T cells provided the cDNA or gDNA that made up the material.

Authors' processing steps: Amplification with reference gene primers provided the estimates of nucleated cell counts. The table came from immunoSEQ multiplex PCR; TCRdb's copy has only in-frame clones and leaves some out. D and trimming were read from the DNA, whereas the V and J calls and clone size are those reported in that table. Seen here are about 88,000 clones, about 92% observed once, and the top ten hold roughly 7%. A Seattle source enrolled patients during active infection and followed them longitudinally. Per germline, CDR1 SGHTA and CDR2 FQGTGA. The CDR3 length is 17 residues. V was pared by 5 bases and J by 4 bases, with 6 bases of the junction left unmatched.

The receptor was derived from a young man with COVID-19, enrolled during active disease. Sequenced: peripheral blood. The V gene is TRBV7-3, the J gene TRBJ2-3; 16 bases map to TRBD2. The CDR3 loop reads CASSPSGLAGGSDTQYF. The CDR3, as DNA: TGTGCCAGCAGCCCCTCGGGACTAGCGGGAGGGTCAGATACGCAGTATTTT.